A single sample is the source of the 31 T cell receptor beta chains below, sequenced in a study of low-dose radiotherapy and immunotherapy resistance in tumors. With TRAV- and TRBV-specific primers, first-strand cDNA was made, covering the alpha and beta chains. Both a constant-region primer and a V-primer adapter served to amplify TCRs across roughly 20 PCR cycles. TCRdb analysed the reads with MiXCR anew, one entry per CDR3 protein. The data show 10,000 to 15,000 distinct CDR3 sequences, around four fifths seen once. The receptor set was obtained from a human donor with advanced metastatic prostate, ovarian, gallbladder or colorectal cancer (not recorded which). This table probably holds off-target reads from a library built for another chain.

This clonotype has only a few counts. The J gene is TRBJ1-2, the V gene TRBV5-6; 7 bases match TRBD1. CDR1 and CDR2 from the germline V gene are SGHDT and YYEEEE. The CDR3 length is 17 residues. The V gene end was trimmed by 0 bases and the J gene end by 2 bases; junction bases not matched to a gene: 10. DNA of the CDR3: TGTGCCAGCAGCTTGGCCAGGGGGAGCGGTGGGAACTATGGCTACACCTTC. This sequence encodes CASSLARGSGGNYGYTF.

V gene TRBV5-4 combines with J gene TRBJ2-1; D gene unclear. Trimming left V 0 bases short and J 4 bases short, with 2 bases between. This CDR3 contains 12 residues. Germline V gene lookup returns CDR1 SGHNT and CDR2 YYREEE (reference sequence). The CDR3 region is CASSLDYNEQFF. The CDR3, as DNA: TGTGCCAGCAGCTTGGATTACAATGAGCAGTTCTTC.

This chain links TRBV7-2 with TRBJ2-7; weak D call: TRBD2 (6 bases). The CDR3 has 16 residues. The V end lost 5 bases, the J end lost 2 bases, and 19 bases lay between the germline ends. Germline V lookup: CDR1 SGHTA, CDR2 FQGNSA. The CDR3 region is CASSLDYERATYEQYF. In DNA form, the CDR3 reads TGTGCCAGCAGCCTCGACTACGAGCGGGCTACCTACGAGCAGTACTTC. The full variable domain, rest sourced from reference TRBV7-2 and TRBJ2-7, is GAGVSQSPSNKVTEKGKDVELRCDPISGHTALYWYRQSLGQGLEFLIYFQGNSAPDKSGLPSDRFSAERTGGSVSTLTIQRTQQEDSAVYLCASSLDYERATYEQYFGPGTRLTVT.

This rearrangement joins TRBV6-2 or TRBV6-3 to TRBJ1-1; 7 bases are shared with TRBD1. CDR3 size: 16 residues. The germline gives CDR1 MNHEY, CDR2 SVGEGT. The V segment lost 0 bases and the J segment 0 bases; nucleotides outside the gene matches: 4. In DNA form, the CDR3 reads TGTGCCAGCAGTTACTCCCCAGGGGGTTTGAACACTGAAGCTTTCTTT. Protein product: CASSYSPGGLNTEAFF.

This chain connects TRBV4-2 to TRBJ2-3, with a tentative D call TRBD1 (6 bases). V was shortened by 3 bases and J by 0 bases, with 13 bases between the two germline ends. Germline loops: CDR1 LGHNA, CDR2 YNFKEQ. This CDR3 comprises 16 residues. CDR3 DNA sequence: TGTGCCAGCAGCCAGTCCGGGACATCTAGCACAGATACGCAGTATTTT. It codes for CASSQSGTSSTDTQYF.

V usage is TRBV29-1 and J usage is TRBJ2-5, with D perhaps TRBD2 (6 bases). The ends were cut back, 2 bases at V and 2 bases at J, with 9 bases in the middle. This CDR3 region has 13 residues. Germline V lookup: CDR1 SQVTM, CDR2 ANQGSEA. Written as DNA, the CDR3 is TGCAGCGTTGAACGCAGCGGGCAAGAGACCCAGTACTTC. Residues: CSVERSGQETQYF.

This clonotype has just one count. This CDR3 is CASSAQGLAETTGELFF. The CDR3 bases are TGTGCCAGCAGTGCTCAGGGACTAGCGGAGACTACCGGGGAGCTGTTTTTT. The rearrangement links TRBV28 to TRBJ2-2, with 11 bases lining up with TRBD2. The germline gives CDR1 MDHEN, CDR2 SYDVKM. This CDR3 has 17 residues. With 5 bases clipped from V and 5 bases from J, the junction kept 10 bases outside the gene matches.

V is TRBV10-3 and J is TRBJ2-7; D remains ambiguous. The germline gives CDR1 ENHRY, CDR2 SYGVKD. The CDR3 spans 12 residues. V lost 6 bases to trimming and J lost 6 bases, with 12 bases between them. The CDR3 DNA reads as TGTGCCATCAGCGGGCTGGGTCCCGAGCAGTACTTC. Its translation: CAISGLGPEQYF.

The genes are TRBV4-3 and TRBJ1-1, with TRBD1 as a possible D gene (6 bases). The CDR3 has 16 amino acids. Germline-derived CDR1 and CDR2 are LGHNA and YSLEER. Between the trimmed V and J ends, which lost 1 base and 0 bases, there was a span of 12 bases. The CDR3 sequence is CASSQGVTGMNTEAFF. For the CDR3, the DNA is TGCGCCAGCAGCCAAGGGGTAACAGGGATGAACACTGAAGCTTTCTTT.

The CDR3 reads CASSDPETQYF. The CDR3 nucleotides are TGCGCCAGCAGTGACCCGGAGACCCAGTACTTC. J is TRBJ2-5 and V is TRBV10-2; D ambiguous. There are 11 residues in the CDR3. Looked up from germline, CDR1 is WSHSY and CDR2 is SAAADI. Trimming pared 3 bases from V and 5 bases from J, leaving 4 bases between.

CDR3 in DNA: TGTGCCAGCAGTTTCGCCGGGACAGGGGGCTATGAGACCCAGTACTTC. Translated, it gives CASSFAGTGGYETQYF. The J gene is TRBJ2-5, the V gene TRBV12-3 or TRBV12-4; 12 nucleotides agree with TRBD1. V shed 3 bases, J shed 5 bases, and the junction held 7 bases outside the gene matches. The CDR3 runs to 16 residues.

Notes on this clonotype: One end of the junction is discordant with germline, which a read error may explain. The rearrangement uses TRBV5-3 and TRBJ2-2; perhaps D is TRBD1 or TRBD2 (5 bases each). TRBV5-3 is classed as an ORF, of uncertain function. There are 15 residues in the CDR3. CDR3: CASSLGRTNTGELFF. The CDR3 nucleotides are TGTGCCAGCAGCTTGGGACGGACGAACACCGGGGAGCTGTTTTTT.

The V call is TRBV28, the J call TRBJ2-2; the match to TRBD2 covers 11 bases. Germline V gives CDR1 MDHEN, CDR2 SYDVKM. Losses at the gene ends were 6 bases for V and 0 bases for J; bases not matched to a gene: 6. The CDR3 spans 17 residues. The DNA for the CDR3 is TGTGCCAGCAGCCCGTTAGCGGGAGGGCCGAACACCGGGGAGCTGTTTTTT. Translation gives CASSPLAGGPNTGELFF.

This clonotype was observed a single time. The chain links TRBV6-2 or TRBV6-3 to TRBJ2-1, with TRBD2 matching over 7 bases. CDR1 and CDR2 from the germline V gene are MNHEY and SVGEGT. The V gene end was trimmed by 6 bases and the J gene end by 8 bases; junction bases not matched to a gene: 10. The CDR3 runs 14 residues. CDR3 nucleotide sequence: TGTGCCAGCAGCCTCCTGCGGGAGTACGATGAGCAGTTCTTC. It encodes CASSLLREYDEQFF.

The J gene is TRBJ2-1, the V gene TRBV29-1; 10 bases match TRBD1. Trimming removed 3 bases from V and 13 bases from J; junction bases left unmatched: 9. Germline CDR1 and CDR2: SQVTM and ANQGSEA. The CDR3 consists of 13 residues. CDR3 in amino acids: CSVETGQGIFQFF. Here the CDR3 DNA reads TGCAGCGTTGAGACGGGACAGGGGATCTTTCAGTTCTTC.

The DNA of the CDR3 is TGCAGTGCGATCGGGACAGATGCTAACTATGGCTACACCTTC. Translation gives CSAIGTDANYGYTF. The chain uses TRBV20-1 and TRBJ1-2; 7 nucleotides line up with TRBD1. Losses at the gene ends were 6 bases for V and 0 bases for J; bases not matched to a gene: 7. The CDR3 runs to 14 residues. Germline-derived CDR1 and CDR2 are DFQATT and SNEGSKA (reference sequence).

The chain joins TRBV29-1 to TRBJ2-5; D gene unclear. The CDR3 is 11 amino acids. Germline CDR1 and CDR2: SQVTM and ANQGSEA. V lost 4 bases, J lost 5 bases, and 8 bases lay in between. CDR3 in amino acids: CSVVALETQYF. Here the CDR3 DNA reads TGCAGCGTTGTCGCGTTGGAGACCCAGTACTTC.

In this sample, this clonotype turned up a few times. The V and J genes are TRBV5-1 and TRBJ2-7, with no clear D. Germline V CDR1 and CDR2: SGHRS, YFSETQ. Trimming removed 4 bases at V and 0 bases at J, with 11 bases between. The CDR3 spans 14 residues. CDR3 sequence: CASSQTPNSYEQYF. CDR3 DNA: TGCGCCAGCAGCCAGACTCCTAACTCCTACGAGCAGTACTTC.

The chain is built from TRBV20-1 and TRBJ2-5, with D unclear. V was cut by 0 bases and J by 5 bases, with 13 bases left in between. The CDR3 is 14 amino acids. Per germline, CDR1 DFQATT and CDR2 SNEGSKA (reference sequence). This CDR3 is CSARDLGAWETQYF. In DNA form, the CDR3 reads TGCAGTGCTAGAGATCTAGGAGCCTGGGAGACCCAGTACTTC.

This sequence joins TRBV28 and TRBJ1-5; TRBD1 is a possible D gene (5 bases). There are 14 residues in the CDR3. Trimming took 10 bases from V and 6 from J, leaving 19 bases between them. Germline CDR1 and CDR2: MDHEN and SYDVKM. CDR3 coding DNA: TGTGCCACCAATTCGCCAGGGATCCGTCAGCCCCAGCATTTT. Translated, it gives CATNSPGIRQPQHF. Full variable domain (remainder filled in from reference TRBV28 and TRBJ1-5): DVKVTQSSRYLVKRTGEKVFLECVQDMDHENMFWYRQDPGLGLRLIYFSYDVKMKEKGDIPEGYSVSREKKERFSLILESASTNQTSMYLCATNSPGIRQPQHFGDGTRLSIL.

This chain connects TRBV20-1 to TRBJ1-5; perhaps TRBD1 as D (5 bases). V was trimmed by 6 bases and J by 0 bases, leaving 18 bases between them. Germline V gene lookup returns CDR1 DFQATT and CDR2 SNEGSKA (reference sequence). The CDR3 sequence is 16 residues long. The DNA of the CDR3 is TGCAGTGCCGCGGGGCAGGCCCTCAATAGCAATCAGCCCCAGCATTTT. Translation: CSAAGQALNSNQPQHF.

The rearrangement links TRBV9 to TRBJ2-1, with 9 nucleotides matching TRBD2. CDR3 length: 15 residues. V gave up 5 bases and J gave up 2 bases; unmatched junction bases: 5. Germline lookup yields CDR1 SGDLS and CDR2 YYNGEE. CDR3 nucleotide sequence: TGTGCCAGCAGTCGTAGCGGGAGCACCTACAATGAGCAGTTCTTC. Protein: CASSRSGSTYNEQFF.

The V and J genes are TRBV5-1 and TRBJ2-7; TRBD1 or TRBD2 may be the D gene (5 bases each). The germline CDR1 and CDR2 sequences are SGHRS and YFSETQ. Trimming cost V 2 bases and J 6 bases, with 12 bases left between them. The CDR3 is 13 amino acids. For the CDR3, the DNA is TGCGCCAGCAGCTTCCCAGGGAGTGGCGAGCAGTACTTC. Amino acid sequence: CASSFPGSGEQYF.

This chain connects TRBV28 to TRBJ1-4; 7 nucleotides line up with TRBD1. The CDR3 spans 14 residues. V was pared by 5 bases and J by 7 bases, with 7 bases of the junction left unmatched. Germline CDR1 and CDR2: MDHEN and SYDVKM. The CDR3 DNA reads as TGTGCCAGCAGTGCGACAGGGTACGGTGAAAAACTGTTTTTT. Translation: CASSATGYGEKLFF.

This clonotype is a singleton in its sample. This rearrangement joins TRBV28 to TRBJ2-2, with TRBD1 as a possible D gene (5 bases). The CDR3 has 16 residues. CDR1 and CDR2 from the germline V gene are MDHEN and SYDVKM. V was pared by 3 bases and J by 2 bases, with 13 bases between. For the CDR3, the DNA is TGTGCCAGCAGTTTTCCAGGGCCCTCTAACACCGGGGAGCTGTTTTTT. Its protein is CASSFPGPSNTGELFF.

The V and J genes are TRBV12-3 or TRBV12-4 and TRBJ1-3, with D tentatively TRBD1 (5 bases). The CDR3 consists of 14 residues. V was cut by 7 bases and J by 0 bases, with 10 bases left in between. The CDR3 DNA reads as TGTGCCAGCATTGGGGACCTCTCTGGAAACACCATATATTTT. Translation: CASIGDLSGNTIYF.

The CDR3 DNA reads as TGCAGTGCATCGACAGGACTCTCTGGGGCCAACGTCCTGACTTTC. Translation gives CSASTGLSGANVLTF. The rearrangement links TRBV20-1 to TRBJ2-6; a possible D gene is TRBD1 (6 bases). The CDR3 length is 15 residues. CDR1 and CDR2 from the germline V gene are DFQATT and SNEGSKA (reference sequence). V lost 6 bases and J lost 0, with 12 bases in between.

This clonotype has a handful of counts. The gene calls are TRBV28 and TRBJ1-1; 7 positions agree with TRBD1. The CDR3 totals 14 residues. Per germline, CDR1 MDHEN and CDR2 SYDVKM. V gave up 5 bases and J gave up 3 bases; unmatched junction bases: 6. CDR3 in amino acids: CASSISQGYTEAFF. In DNA, the CDR3 is TGTGCCAGCAGTATCTCACAGGGGTACACTGAAGCTTTCTTT.

V gene TRBV20-1 combines with J gene TRBJ1-2; D might be TRBD1 (6 bases). Trimming removed 0 bases at V and 10 bases at J, with 21 bases between. CDR1 and CDR2 (germline): DFQATT, SNEGSKA (reference sequence). The CDR3 length is 15 residues. Here the CDR3 DNA reads TGCAGTGCTAGAGAACCACAAGGGACAAGCATTGACTACACCTTC. It specifies CSAREPQGTSIDYTF.

V is TRBV14 and J is TRBJ2-7; D remains unclear. This CDR3 comprises 14 residues. Germline V lookup: CDR1 SGHDN, CDR2 FVKESK. V gave up 1 base and J gave up 3 bases, with 10 bases separating them. The CDR3 sequence is CASSQAPGHYEQYF. In DNA form, the CDR3 reads TGTGCCAGCAGCCAAGCCCCGGGCCACTACGAGCAGTACTTC.

This clonotype was seen just once. The chain carries TRBV10-3 and TRBJ1-1; TRBD1 agrees at 11 bases. This CDR3 comprises 14 residues. From germline, CDR1 is ENHRY and CDR2 SYGVKD. V lost 9 bases and J lost 0; bases outside the gene matches: 3. The CDR3 DNA sequence: TGTGCCATAGGACAGGGGGCCTTGAACACTGAAGCTTTCTTT. It translates to CAIGQGALNTEAFF.